This entry lists 12 T cell receptor beta chains sequenced from one sample in a study of T cell repertoires in aging, cancer and after chemotherapy. A mixed TRB-A/B primer pool amplified rearranged TRB by multiplex touch-down PCR. TCRdb called the multiplex PCR reads again in MiXCR, with one record for every CDR3 protein. The sample consists of some 2,200 distinct CDR3 sequences, less than 35% of them appearing once. TCR beta rearrangements were amplified from peripheral blood genomic DNA. Sequenced: blood. The receptor set was obtained from a human donor in good health.

The J gene is TRBJ2-3, the V gene TRBV6-1; possibly TRBD1 for D (6 bases). V lost 6 bases, J lost 5 bases, and 12 bases lay in between. There are 13 residues in the CDR3. Germline CDR1 MNHNS, CDR2 SASEGT. CDR3 residues: CASSRQVGDTQYF. CDR3 nucleotides: TGTGCCAGCAGCCGACAGGTAGGAGATACGCAGTATTTT.

The chain joins TRBV20-1 to TRBJ2-5; 11 nucleotides line up with TRBD2. CDR1 is DFQATT, CDR2 SNEGSKA, per germline (reference sequence). Unmatched junction bases numbered 4, after V lost 3 bases and J lost 1 base. This CDR3 has 15 amino acids. The CDR3 protein is CSASVLAGVQETQYF. The CDR3 DNA sequence: TGCAGTGCTAGCGTACTAGCGGGAGTCCAAGAGACCCAGTACTTC.

This clonotype was seen a handful of times. This sequence joins TRBV6-1 and TRBJ2-7; no reliable D call. V was pared by 2 bases and J by 3 bases, with 17 bases between. CDR1 is MNHNS and CDR2 is SASEGT in the germline V gene. The CDR3 has 16 residues. The CDR3 spells CASSETSSSSRYEQYF. CDR3 in DNA: TGTGCCAGCAGTGAAACATCGTCGAGTAGCCGCTACGAGCAGTACTTC.

A word on this clonotype: It may be a read error: a sequence one base away is much more abundant. The V and J genes are TRBV27 and TRBJ1-2; 9 positions agree with TRBD1. This CDR3 region has 16 residues. CDR1 is MNHEY and CDR2 is SMNVEV in the germline V gene (reference sequence). V trimming: 5 bases; J trimming: 5 bases; junction bases outside the gene matches: 12. CDR3 nucleotide sequence: TGTGCCAGCAGTGAGTCCGGGACAGGGACACTGTATGGCTACACCTTC. Encoded protein: CASSESGTGTLYGYTF.

V and J are TRBV19 and TRBJ1-1; D unresolved. The ends were cut back, 7 bases at V and 8 bases at J, with 20 bases in the middle. The CDR3 loop spans 14 amino acids. Germline CDR1 is LNHDA and CDR2 is SQIVND (reference sequence). In DNA form, the CDR3 reads TGTGCCAGTACCACCCTTGGACTCCCGGGGGAAGCTTTCTTT. Translated: CASTTLGLPGEAFF.

Of note for this clonotype: Possible read error: a much larger clone is one base away. The J gene is TRBJ2-6, the V gene TRBV19; tentatively, D is TRBD1 (5 bases). CDR1 and CDR2 from the germline V gene are LNHDA and SQIVND (reference sequence). V lost 1 base and J lost 3, with 7 bases in between. The CDR3 covers 15 residues. CDR3: CASSIAGHGANVLTF. The CDR3, as DNA: TGTGCCAGTAGTATAGCAGGGCATGGGGCCAACGTCCTGACTTTC.

This clonotype was counted a few times. This chain joins TRBV27 and TRBJ2-7; D is uncertain. Germline values: CDR1 MNHEY, CDR2 SMNVEV (reference sequence). V shed 5 bases and J shed 1 base, with 12 bases lying between them. The CDR3 is made up of 14 amino acids. As DNA, the CDR3 is TGTGCCAGCAGTCCCCCGGCCGATTCCTACGAGCAGTACTTC. This sequence encodes CASSPPADSYEQYF.

In its sample, this clonotype ranks as medium-sized. The rearrangement links TRBV18 to TRBJ2-3, with D possibly TRBD1 on 5 matching bases. CDR3 length: 14 residues. Trimming left V 0 bases short and J 4 bases short, with 8 bases between. The germline gives CDR1 KGHSH, CDR2 LQKENI. CDR3 nucleotides: TGTGCCAGCTCACCACCCCCCAGGGCAGATACGCAGTATTTT. Translation gives CASSPPPRADTQYF. Looking up the rest from reference TRBV18 and TRBJ2-3 gives the full variable domain: NAGVMQNPRHLVRRRGQEARLRCSPMKGHSHVYWYRQLPEEGLKFMVYLQKENIIDESGMPKERFSAEFPKEGPSILRIQQVVRGDSAAYFCASSPPPRADTQYFGPGTRLTVL.

This chain connects TRBV10-3 to TRBJ2-3; a possible D gene is TRBD1 (6 bases). V gave up 3 bases and J gave up 1 base, with 14 bases separating them. The length of the CDR3 is 16 residues. Germline CDR1 is ENHRY and CDR2 is SYGVKD. The CDR3 is CAISEVGAHGTDTQYF. The CDR3 bases are TGTGCCATCAGTGAAGTGGGGGCGCATGGCACAGATACGCAGTATTTT.

This chain uses TRBV6-6 with TRBJ1-1; D call uncertain. V lost 0 bases and J lost 0, with 5 bases in between. The germline V gene encodes CDR1 MNHNY and CDR2 SVGAGI (reference sequence). The CDR3 loop spans 14 amino acids. This CDR3 reads CASSYSAVNTEAFF. The CDR3 DNA sequence: TGTGCCAGCAGTTACTCAGCCGTGAACACTGAAGCTTTCTTT.

The chain carries TRBV12-3 or TRBV12-4 and TRBJ2-4; 7 positions agree with TRBD2. V lost 4 bases to trimming and J lost 5 bases; unmatched junction nucleotides: 8. The CDR3 consists of 15 residues. The CDR3 bases are TGTGCCAGCAGTTCGGTGGCTAGCGGTGAAAACATTCAGTACTTC. It yields the protein CASSSVASGENIQYF.

The chain carries TRBV5-1 and TRBJ2-3; the D gene is possibly TRBD1 (6 bases). V was cut by 2 bases and J by 4 bases, with 17 bases left in between. This CDR3 is built from 16 residues. Per germline, CDR1 SGHRS and CDR2 YFSETQ. The CDR3 reads CASSLQGNSGPDTQYF. In DNA form, the CDR3 reads TGCGCCAGCAGCTTACAGGGCAACAGCGGCCCAGATACGCAGTATTTT.